This TCR beta chain was observed in a study of cytomegalovirus exposure and HLA in healthy donors (dated by TCRdb to the late 2010s). With respect to the entire study: An earlier analysis of more than 550 of the donors reported about 260 Gb of sequence data and 95 million to 120 million unique TCR beta sequences obtained from around 170 million T cells. An early release covering more than 500 HLA-typed donors comprised about 310 gigabases of sequencing data and approximately 80 million unique TCR sequences. Of the roughly 400 genotyped donors, 65% to 90% fell in the genetic ancestry cluster associated with self-reported Caucasian donors. The aim of the study was to test whether cataloging public T cell receptors could identify signatures of past pathogen exposure. The study used immunosequencing to profile the T cell repertoires of hundreds of subjects and linked those repertoires to cytomegalovirus serostatus. Besides the first cohort of hundreds of subjects, a separate validation cohort made up of 120 different subjects was used. High-throughput TCR immunosequencing, statistical association of individual TCRs with disease status, and machine learning were combined to predict cytomegalovirus infection status. In a later analysis, previously published TCR beta repertoires from several hundred donors were re-analyzed and high-resolution HLA genotyping was added so that TCR occurrence patterns could be studied. Rather than using new phenotypic data, the later analysis identified candidate immune exposures from TCR beta sequences and from how often those sequences occurred across donors. An earlier analysis of 587 of the donors applied high-throughput TCR beta sequencing to assess whether each TCR beta V gene segment acted as functional or pseudogenic. Donor age, sex, ethnicity and CMV serostatus were collected together with the repertoire data. Genome-wide SNP genotypes for about 55% of the roughly 670 donors were used in a later genetic analysis, which treated that subset as a discovery cohort. All discovery cohort repertoires had been generated on a single sequencing platform. HLA typing covered class I and class II loci at four-digit resolution. Typing coverage varied by locus: roughly 629-630 donors for A, B, C, DRB1 and DQB1; roughly 520 for DQA1; more than 600 for DPA1; fewer than 480 for DPB1. Because of strong linkage in the cohort, 4 to 6 DR-DQ haplotypes were treated as single units for association and clustering. Among about 360 genotyped donors of the cohort, an average of about 240,000 unique TCR beta nucleotide sequences were sequenced per donor, roughly 18% of them non-productive.

The cohort consisted of hundreds of healthy bone marrow donors. All cohort members were sampled while nominally healthy, although unrecorded immune exposures were likely present. The donor tested CMV seropositive, placing the donor among the 290 or so seropositive members of the cohort. Every donor gave a peripheral blood sample, and the peripheral blood mononuclear cells from that sample were used for TCR beta sequencing. The Qiagen DNeasy Blood Extraction Kit was used to extract genomic DNA from the blood cell samples. The CDR3, cysteine through phenylalanine, is 11 amino acids long. Solely the CDR3 DNA is kept, with 33 bases framed from the first base. In the germline V gene, CDR1 corresponds to ENHRY and CDR2 to SYGVKD. V sheds 6 bases and J sheds 4 bases, leaving 7 bases between their ends. The study at large found these results: The presence/absence analyses assumed that sequencing depth was roughly uniform across donors, and that assumption may not be true. A total of 150 or so TCR beta chains were listed by the study as associated with cytomegalovirus. Only TCR beta chains were sequenced in this cohort, and the absence of alpha or paired-chain data limited detectable features. Because HLA typing was unavailable for some donors at each locus, only the typed subset was used in association tests. Specific HLA alleles were associated with 15,000 to 20,000 TCR beta sequences at a false discovery rate of 0.05 in a later analysis. Because counts were too low, seventeen rarely observed V segments, including chromosome 9 orphons, were excluded from the earlier analysis of fewer than 650 of the donors. When HLA alleles, especially DR and DQ, strongly co-occurred, attributing TCR associations to individual alleles was difficult. Cytomegalovirus status was reported to be diagnosed by the classifier with high specificity and sensitivity in both the original and validation cohorts. In a later analysis, TCR association rates were found to vary across HLA loci, with the most associated TCRs seen for DRB1 alleles and the fewest for HLA-C alleles. Across donors, most TCR sequences were observed very rarely, whereas some public TCRs were present in many individuals. CMV serostatus was the only immune exposure information available for the cohort. According to a later genetic analysis, donors in an Asian-associated ancestry cluster had fewer N-insertions in productive TCRs than the approximately 690-donor mean. Most CMV-associated TCR beta chains appeared to be HLA-restricted in a later analysis, and the HLA associations seemed to be driven largely by CMV exposure. The authors suggested that the approach could potentially be generalized to other disease states and immunological phenotypes. Several of the top co-occurrence clusters appeared to be linked to parvovirus B19, influenza, CMV and Epstein-Barr virus, according to a later analysis. A group of highly shared sequence variants was considered likely to be a technical artifact of the sequencing pipeline. Correlated functional status among segregating V segments might be attributable to linkage disequilibrium, but an unknown experimental factor could not be ruled out. A later genetic analysis associated a missense DCLRE1C variant with V-gene and J-gene trimming of TCR beta chains, and an independent cohort replicated the association. Some IMGT-functional V segments, including TRBV6-2 and TRBV6-3, could not be told apart with the 87-base-pair reads, so those segments were excluded. An earlier analysis of around 600 of the donors showed that most TCR beta V segments appeared in productive rearrangements either about 87% or about 30% of the time, which broadly matched IMGT annotations. Compared with equally common non-associated chains, HLA-associated TCR beta chains in a later analysis were more clonally expanded and had lower generation probabilities. A further reported finding was that TCR beta sequences accurately predicted the HLA-A and HLA-B alleles for most subjects in the first cohort. In vitro tests confirmed that a few of the cytomegalovirus-associated TCR beta chains recognize cytomegalovirus antigens.

To prepare the library, the immunoSEQ multiplex PCR assay was applied. The multiplex PCR relied on a mix of 60 forward primers for TCR Vbeta segments and 13 reverse primers for TCR Jbeta segments. A multiplex PCR assay on genomic DNA amplified the CDR3 region of rearranged TCR beta genes. The amplified TCR beta libraries were sequenced on the Illumina HiSeq System as 87-base-pair reads. Turning to the authors' computational methods: A later analysis tallied roughly 78 million unique TCR beta chains across the 700 or so repertoires, and about 10 million of those chains were shared by two or more donors. Raw reads were error-corrected and collapsed into unique sequences by a nearest-neighbor algorithm in which closely related sequences were merged to remove PCR and sequencing errors. Alignment of CDR3 sequences to IMGT reference sequences was used to assign V, D and J gene segments. Each retained sequence needed at least a six-nucleotide match to both a V gene segment and a J gene segment. Rearrangements were classified as productive when the CDR3 lacked stop codons and remained in frame with V and J, and all other rearrangements were classified as non-productive. Following IMGT convention, CDR3 was defined as the stretch from the second conserved V-encoded cysteine up to the conserved J-encoded phenylalanine. The earlier analysis of some 550 of the donors excluded any sequence lacking an unambiguous match to a single V gene segment. An earlier analysis of 500 to 600 of the donors classified V segments as functional when productive rearrangements were above 56.7% and as segregating when the standard deviation between donors was above 5%. A statistical classification framework was developed to diagnose cytomegalovirus status using the catalog of TCR beta chain sequences. In a later analysis, TCR nucleotide sequences were compared against IMGT/GENE-DB human TR gene sequences so that V and J genes could be assigned. Using the TCRdist pipeline, a later analysis assigned CDR3 sequences along with most-parsimonious VDJ recombination scenarios. In a later analysis, every TCR beta chain was defined by the combination of its CDR3 amino acid sequence and its V-gene family, and reads without a unique V-gene family were dropped. In a later analysis, fewer than 600 highly shared, low-generation-probability nucleotide sequences were removed to address suspected cross-contamination and a sequencing artifact. A later analysis calculated a clonal expansion index for each public chain from normalized within-repertoire ranks of inferred template counts. In a later analysis, generation probabilities were computed using a VDJ recombination model fitted to out-of-frame rearrangements, and the results were checked against IGoR. In a later analysis, hypergeometric tests were used to score TCR-TCR, TCR-HLA and TCR-CMV co-occurrence, with a repertoire-size bias correction applied to TCR pairs. False discovery rates were estimated in a later analysis by permuting HLA or CMV assignments 20 times. A later analysis grouped co-occurring TCRs with DBSCAN, adding TCRdist sequence similarity when clustering within HLA-allele-positive subsets. Repertoires with fewer than 30,000 or more than 120,000 public chains were left out of co-occurrence clustering, as were five repertoires with anomalous nucleotide sharing. Not all clones reach the TCRdb copy of this immuneACCESS table, which keeps in-frame sequences only. Checked studies attribute under half of the gap to unresolved V genes and leave the rest unexplained. V, J and clone size reflect that table, while D and trimming were determined from the DNA. The sample table holds over 150,000 clones, of which about four fifths were seen once. The ten largest account for 7.5% to 9% of the sample.

As concerns this clone: The target of this receptor is not known. Base qualities are missing; no much larger clone stands one base away.

Sequenced: PBMCs. The chain joins TRBV10-3 to TRBJ2-7; a tentative D match to TRBD2 spans 6 bases. This sequence originates from a man aged 25 to 45 in good health and CMV-seropositive. Here the CDR3 is given as CAISRGYEQYF. The DNA reads as follows: TGTGCCATCAGCCGGGGGTACGAGCAGTACTTC.